This T cell receptor beta chain was documented in a study of a mutant IDH1 vaccine in newly diagnosed glioma. Trimming left V 5 bases short and J 6 bases short, with 11 bases between. Germline-derived CDR1 and CDR2 are SGHDN and FVKESK. The CDR3 is made up of 13 amino acids. With respect to this clone: Its antigen remains unknown.

Time point: week 47, end of study. Doses comprised 300 ug of mutant IDH1 20-mer peptide each, plus topical imiquimod. Generated by immunoSEQ multiplex PCR, the TCRdb table keeps only in-frame clones and is missing some. The sample includes about 56,000 clones, about 71% seen only once; the top ten take around 5%. This sequence joins TRBV14 and TRBJ2-1; D is undetermined. This receptor was taken from a man over 45 with glioma. The specimen was PBMCs, collected from a glioma patient whose treatment included an IDH1 peptide vaccine. For the CDR3, the DNA is TGTGCCAGCAGCTCCGGATGGACCAATGAGCAGTTCTTC. It yields the protein CASSSGWTNEQFF. Combining the CDR3 with reference TRBV14 and TRBJ2-1 gives the whole variable domain EAGVTQFPSHSVIEKGQTVTLRCDPISGHDNLYWYRRVMGKEIKFLLHFVKESKQDESGMPNNRFLAERTGGTYSTLKVQPAELEDSGVYFCASSSGWTNEQFFGPGTRLTVL.